A single sample gave rise to the 7 T cell receptor beta chains below, sequenced in a study of beta chain features in type 1 diabetes. Regarding the study as a whole: For Type 1 diabetes patients, all four CD4+ subsets carried TCRB CDR3s that were moderately but significantly shorter.

Their antigens remain unidentified. The authors reverse transcribed all of the isolated RNA, so sequencing captured expressed TCRB transcripts. Some clones are missing from TCRdb's copy, which holds only in-frame ones; the method was immunoSEQ multiplex PCR. The table has over 40,000 clones, over 60% seen once; the top ten hold around 2.1%. The source material was Tregs from blood. These receptors were collected from a woman aged 18-35 years with type 1 diabetes.

V and J are TRBV28 and TRBJ1-3; D is unresolved. Germline CDR1 and CDR2: MDHEN and SYDVKM. This CDR3 region has 15 residues. V lost 3 bases and J lost 0, with 9 bases in between. The CDR3 nucleotides are TGTGCCAGCAGTTTTCTCAGGATCTCTGGAAACACCATATATTTT. This translates into CASSFLRISGNTIYF.

The V call is TRBV2, the J call TRBJ2-3; 8 nucleotides match TRBD2. CDR1 is SNHLY and CDR2 is FYNNEI in the germline V gene. There are 16 residues in the CDR3. Losses at the gene ends were 4 bases for V and 4 bases for J; bases not matched to a gene: 10. CDR3 sequence (DNA): TGTGCCAGCAGTGGTCTATCCGGGAGGGGCCCAGATACGCAGTATTTT. Translation gives CASSGLSGRGPDTQYF.

This clone occurred a few times. CDR3 DNA: TGTGCCAGCAGCTACGGACACCGGCGAGAGACCCAGTACTTC. Protein sequence: CASSYGHRRETQYF. The chain employs TRBV7-9 and TRBJ2-5; D is perhaps TRBD1 (5 bases). Between the trimmed V and J ends, which lost 4 bases and 4 bases, there was a span of 13 bases. The CDR3 loop spans 14 amino acids. Per the germline V gene, CDR1 is SEHNR and CDR2 is FQNEAQ (reference sequence).

The chain joins TRBV7-2 to TRBJ2-7; 7 nucleotides match TRBD1. V shed 3 bases and J 8 bases; nucleotides not matched to a gene: 16. The CDR3 is 16 amino acids. Germline V gene sequence: CDR1 SGHTA, CDR2 FQGNSA. CDR3 nucleotide sequence: TGTGCCAGCAGCTTCTACAGGGGTCGCCCCGGGGTGAAGCAGTACTTC. As protein: CASSFYRGRPGVKQYF.

This clone showed up just a few times. This rearrangement joins TRBV10-3 to TRBJ2-7, with TRBD2 matching over 9 bases. Germline V CDR1 and CDR2: ENHRY, SYGVKD. CDR3 size: 16 residues. Trimming took 3 bases from V and 0 from J; bases not matched to a gene: 6. This CDR3 is CAISDLAGGTSYEQYF. CDR3 DNA sequence: TGTGCCATCAGTGATCTGGCGGGAGGGACCTCCTACGAGCAGTACTTC.

This rearrangement joins TRBV28 to TRBJ2-7; D perhaps matches TRBD1 (5 bases). In germline, CDR1 is MDHEN, CDR2 SYDVKM. This CDR3 is built from 13 residues. V shed 2 bases and J shed 7 bases, with 12 bases lying between them. The CDR3 is CASSLVRVGEQYF. The CDR3 coding sequence is TGTGCCAGCAGTTTAGTCAGGGTTGGGGAGCAGTACTTC. Full variable domain (rest looked up from reference TRBV28 and TRBJ2-7): DVKVTQSSRYLVKRTGEKVFLECVQDMDHENMFWYRQDPGLGLRLIYFSYDVKMKEKGDIPEGYSVSREKKERFSLILESASTNQTSMYLCASSLVRVGEQYFGPGTRLTVT.

The chain recombines TRBV7-2 with TRBJ2-1; TRBD2 matches 8 bases. Trimming took 1 base from V and 3 from J; bases not matched to a gene: 5. The CDR3 loop spans 16 amino acids. Germline V gene sequence: CDR1 SGHTA, CDR2 FQGNSA. The chain's CDR3 is CASSLVAGRVYNEQFF. The CDR3 DNA reads TGTGCCAGCAGCTTAGTAGCGGGACGGGTCTACAATGAGCAGTTCTTC.